Below are 9 T cell receptor beta chains sequenced from a single sample in a study of vaccination and CD4 T cells after COVID-19. What these receptors recognize is not known. As for treatment: roughly 10-day PBMC culture with coronavirus spike peptide pools or control peptides (ViraFEST assay). The assay that was used to sequence DNA from cultured CD4+ T cells was the Oncomine TCR Beta short-read assay. TCRdb passed the PCR reads through MiXCR, listing each CDR3 protein once. The sample records approximately 10,000 distinct CDR3 sequences, roughly half being singletons. The sequenced material came from CD4+ T cells from blood, cultured in vitro. The receptors shown here come from a human donor who had recovered from COVID-19.

The V gene is TRBV12-3 or TRBV12-4, the J gene TRBJ1-1, with D unresolved. The CDR3 length is 11 residues. V lost 5 bases and J lost 6, with 7 bases in between. The DNA for the CDR3 is TGTGCCAGCAGTCGCAGTGCTGAAGCTTTCTTT. Translated, it gives CASSRSAEAFF.

The genes are TRBV2 and TRBJ2-5; maybe TRBD1 (6 bases). V dropped 6 bases and J dropped 2 bases, with 10 bases sitting between them. In germline, CDR1 is SNHLY, CDR2 FYNNEI. The CDR3 has 13 residues. The CDR3 DNA sequence: TGTGCCAGCAGCTTTGGACAGCAAGAGACCCAGTACTTC. Translated, it gives CASSFGQQETQYF.

The V call is TRBV2, the J call TRBJ1-5; D gene uncertain. V gave up 4 bases and J gave up 7 bases, with 11 bases separating them. In germline, CDR1 is SNHLY, CDR2 FYNNEI. CDR3 length: 13 residues. CDR3 amino acids: CASSGHPGQPQHF. CDR3 DNA sequence: TGTGCCAGCAGTGGACATCCCGGCCAGCCCCAGCATTTT.

This clonotype was found once. The chain employs TRBV5-6 and TRBJ1-1; tentative D call: TRBD1 (5 bases). Trimming cost V 2 bases and J 5 bases, with 16 bases left between them. The CDR3 loop spans 15 amino acids. Germline V gene data show CDR1 as SGHDT and CDR2 as YYEEEE. In DNA, the CDR3 is TGTGCCAGCAGCTTTTCTTGGGGGGGGATTACTGAAGCTTTCTTT. Encoded protein: CASSFSWGGITEAFF.

The gene calls are TRBV7-2 and TRBJ2-5; 9 bases line up with TRBD2. This CDR3 has 15 amino acids. CDR1 and CDR2 from the germline V gene are SGHTA and FQGNSA. The J segment lost 9 bases and the V segment lost 1 base, leaving 9 bases of the junction unmatched. The CDR3: CASSLVPSGAMAQYF. CDR3 nucleotides: TGTGCCAGCAGCTTAGTTCCTAGCGGGGCTATGGCCCAGTACTTC.

This clonotype turned up a few times. The V and J genes are TRBV24-1 and TRBJ2-5; unclear D gene. The CDR3 runs 13 residues. V was shortened by 4 bases and J by 5 bases, with 10 bases between the two germline ends. Per germline, CDR1 KGHDR and CDR2 SFDVKD. This chain's CDR3 is CATSDSGGETQYF. CDR3 bases: TGTGCCACCAGTGACTCCGGCGGCGAGACCCAGTACTTC.

The chain combines TRBV6-1 with TRBJ2-5; D might be TRBD1 (5 bases). Between the trimmed V and J ends, which lost 5 bases and 5 bases, there was a span of 15 bases. This CDR3 has 14 amino acids. CDR1 and CDR2 (germline): MNHNS, SASEGT. CDR3 nucleotides: TGTGCCAGCAGTCTTTCTGGGGCCGGGGAGACCCAGTACTTC. Its translation: CASSLSGAGETQYF.

This clonotype was found once. The chain has TRBV27 and TRBJ2-7; D may match TRBD1 or TRBD2 (6 bases each). V dropped 2 bases and J dropped 3 bases, with 14 bases sitting between them. The CDR3 loop spans 15 amino acids. Germline CDR1 and CDR2: MNHEY and SMNVEV (reference sequence). CDR3 nucleotides: TGTGCCAGCAGTTTAATTCCCCGGGGGCTCTACGAGCAGTACTTC. Amino acid sequence: CASSLIPRGLYEQYF.

This sequence joins TRBV18 and TRBJ1-2; 11 nucleotides align to TRBD1. This CDR3 is 15 amino acids long. Germline V CDR1 and CDR2: KGHSH, LQKENI. V gave up 3 bases and J gave up 3 bases; unmatched junction bases: 3. In nucleotides, the CDR3 is TGTGCCAGCTCACCGACGGGACAGGGGGACTATGGCTACACCTTC. Its translation: CASSPTGQGDYGYTF. The full variable domain, rest sourced from reference TRBV18 and TRBJ1-2, is NAGVMQNPRHLVRRRGQEARLRCSPMKGHSHVYWYRQLPEEGLKFMVYLQKENIIDESGMPKERFSAEFPKEGPSILRIQQVVRGDSAAYFCASSPTGQGDYGYTFGSGTRLTVV.